This T cell receptor beta chain was identified during a study of blood T cell repertoires in COVID-19. Whole-study context: In each case, the material was cDNA or gDNA derived from T cells, B-cell-depleted T cells, or PBMCs.

Participant ages covered about 18 to 89 years across about 22 US areas. Germline V gives CDR1 LGHDT, CDR2 YNNKEL (reference sequence). The CDR3 totals 12 residues. Between the trimmed V and J ends, which lost 4 bases and 7 bases, there was a span of 10 bases. Original processing notes: For nucleated cells, counts were estimated from reference gene primer amplification. TCRdb's copy holds only in-frame clones and misses some; the assay was immunoSEQ multiplex PCR. V and J calls and clone size are given by that table; D and trimming were obtained from the DNA. The sample lists approximately 300,000 clones, about 85% occurring once.

The chain links TRBV3-1 (or the pseudogene TRBV3-2) to TRBJ1-1, with D perhaps matching TRBD1 (6 bases). What was sequenced was PBMCs or T cells enriched from blood (not recorded which). The receptor comes from a woman aged 25 to 39 who had recovered from COVID-19. Written as DNA, the CDR3 is TGTGCCAGCAGCCGTGCACAGGGTGAAGCTTTCTTT. Protein: CASSRAQGEAFF.